This TCR beta chain emerged from a study of CD8 T cells in ankylosing spondylitis. Broader study findings: Characteristic, it appeared, of ankylosing spondylitis blood was a TCR beta motif of fewer than 10 highly homologous variants. A subset of motif variants has previously been described in the synovial fluid and blood of reactive arthritis. Reportedly, matched ankylosing spondylitis synovial fluid was significantly enriched for disease-linked clones.

Quantitative 5'-RACE with molecular barcodes generated TCR beta libraries. TCRdb re-derived calls from the 5' RACE reads in MiXCR, one entry per CDR3 protein. Of roughly 700,000 distinct CDR3 sequences listed, under 20% are singletons. About this clonotype itself: Its antigen is currently unknown.

CDR1 and CDR2 from the germline V gene are SGHRS and YFSETQ. This CDR3 has 14 residues. V was trimmed by 2 bases and J by 14 bases, leaving 21 bases between them. The chain is built from TRBV5-1 and TRBJ2-3; D not certain. This clonotype was obtained from a male donor with ankylosing spondylitis. Material: blood, either unsorted or a sorted T cell fraction (not recorded which). The CDR3 DNA is TGCGCCAGCAGCTTTGGCGGTGGGAAAGTAACGAGGTATTTT. Translated: CASSFGGGKVTRYF. Based on the CDR3 plus reference TRBV5-1 and TRBJ2-3, the full variable domain is KAGVTQTPRYLIKTRGQQVTLSCSPISGHRSVSWYQQTPGQGLQFLFEYFSETQRNKGNFPGRFSGRQFSNSRSEMNVSTLELGDSALYLCASSFGGGKVTRYFGPGTRLTVL.